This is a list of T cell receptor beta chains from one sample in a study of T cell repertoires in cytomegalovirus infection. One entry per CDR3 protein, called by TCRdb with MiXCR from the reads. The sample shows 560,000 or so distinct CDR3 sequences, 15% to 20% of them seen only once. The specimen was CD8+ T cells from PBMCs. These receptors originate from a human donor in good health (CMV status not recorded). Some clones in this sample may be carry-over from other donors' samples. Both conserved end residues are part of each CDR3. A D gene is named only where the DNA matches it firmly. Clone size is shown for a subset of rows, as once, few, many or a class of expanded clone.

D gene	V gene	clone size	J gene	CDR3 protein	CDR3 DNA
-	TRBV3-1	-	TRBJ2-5	CASSHITGYQETQYF	TGTGCCAGCAGCCACATAACAGGGTACCAAGAGACCCAGTACTTC
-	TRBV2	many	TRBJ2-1	CASSDPPAGYNEQFF	TGTGCCAGCAGTGATCCCCCGGCGGGATACAATGAGCAGTTCTTC
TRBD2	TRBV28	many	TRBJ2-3	CASSSIAGGLLSTIRDTQYF	TGTGCCAGCAGTTCAATAGCGGGAGGTCTATTATCGACAATTCGAGATACGCAGTATTTT
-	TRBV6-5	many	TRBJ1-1	CASSYRAVAGNTEAFF	TGTGCCAGCAGTTACCGGGCAGTAGCTGGGAACACTGAAGCTTTCTTT
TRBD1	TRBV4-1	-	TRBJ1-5	CASSQGGQGMRDQPQHF	TGCGCCAGCAGCCAAGGAGGACAGGGGATGAGGGATCAGCCCCAGCATTTT
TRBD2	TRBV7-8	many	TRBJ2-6	CASSPVLAGASGANVLTF	TGTGCCAGCAGCCCAGTACTAGCGGGAGCCTCTGGGGCCAACGTCCTGACTTTC
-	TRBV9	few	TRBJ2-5	CASSVAGSGQETQYF	TGTGCCAGCAGCGTAGCAGGGTCGGGACAAGAGACCCAGTACTTC
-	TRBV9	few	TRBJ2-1	CASSVAAYNEQFF	TGTGCCAGCAGCGTGGCAGCCTACAATGAGCAGTTCTTC
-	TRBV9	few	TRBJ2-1	CASTAAVRDNEQFF	TGTGCCAGCACCGCGGCGGTACGGGACAATGAGCAGTTCTTC
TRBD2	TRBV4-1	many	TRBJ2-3	CASSQEPPRLAGGDTQYF	TGCGCCAGCAGCCAAGAACCGCCCCGACTAGCGGGAGGGGATACGCAGTATTTT
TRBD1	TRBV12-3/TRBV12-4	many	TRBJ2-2	CASIPGTGGGGELFF	TGTGCCAGCATTCCCGGGACAGGGGGCGGTGGGGAGCTGTTTTTT
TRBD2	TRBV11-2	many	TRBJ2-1	CASSLWTSGGSYNEQFF	TGTGCCAGCAGCTTGTGGACTAGCGGGGGCTCCTACAATGAGCAGTTCTTC
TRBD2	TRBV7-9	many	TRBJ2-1	CASSLKRGGGNNEQFF	TGTGCCAGCAGCCTCAAGCGGGGGGGCGGCAACAATGAGCAGTTCTTC
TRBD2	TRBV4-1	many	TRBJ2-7	CASSDPGGAAYEQYF	TGCGCCAGCAGTGACCCGGGGGGAGCGGCCTACGAGCAGTACTTC
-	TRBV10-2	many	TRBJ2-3	CASSESLVTDTQYF	TGCGCCAGCAGTGAGAGTCTAGTGACAGATACGCAGTATTTT
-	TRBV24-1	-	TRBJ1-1	CATSGSQSNTEAFF	TGTGCCACCAGTGGATCACAGTCGAACACTGAAGCTTTCTTT
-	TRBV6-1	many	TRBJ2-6	CASSARWLSGANVLTF	TGTGCCAGCAGTGCCCGGTGGCTCTCTGGGGCCAACGTCCTGACTTTC
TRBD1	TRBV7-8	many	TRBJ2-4	CASSTDRGDYFLAKNIQYF	TGTGCCAGCAGCACGGACAGGGGCGACTACTTCTTAGCCAAAAACATTCAGTACTTC
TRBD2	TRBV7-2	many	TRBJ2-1	CASSSDGTSVNNEQFF	TGTGCCAGCAGCTCCGATGGGACTAGCGTTAACAATGAGCAGTTCTTC
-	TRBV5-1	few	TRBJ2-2	CASSVGTPRTGELFF	TGCGCCAGCAGCGTTGGGACACCCCGGACCGGGGAGCTGTTTTTT
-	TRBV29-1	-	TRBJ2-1	CSVKAYNEQFF	TGCAGCGTTAAGGCCTACAATGAGCAGTTCTTC
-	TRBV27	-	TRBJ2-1	CASSLSSDNDQFF	TGTGCCAGCAGTTTATCGAGCGACAATGATCAGTTCTTC
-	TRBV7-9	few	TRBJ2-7	CASSLQGIPYEQYF	TGTGCCAGCAGCCTCCAGGGGATACCCTACGAGCAGTACTTC
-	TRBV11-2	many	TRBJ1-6	CACREGRYNSPLHF	TGTGCCTGCAGGGAAGGGCGGTATAATTCACCCCTCCACTTT
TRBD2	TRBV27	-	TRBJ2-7	CASTRKGLAGSEQYF	TGTGCCAGCACCCGAAAAGGACTAGCGGGGTCCGAGCAGTACTTC
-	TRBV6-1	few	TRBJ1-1	CASSEYTGTPTEAFF	TGTGCCAGCAGTGAGTACACAGGGACGCCGACTGAAGCTTTCTTT
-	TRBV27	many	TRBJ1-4	CASSFGAGKEKLFF	TGTGCCAGCAGTTTCGGGGCGGGGAAGGAAAAACTGTTTTTT
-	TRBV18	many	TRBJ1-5	CASSPLGGGPRYQPQHF	TGTGCCAGCTCACCTCTCGGGGGGGGCCCACGGTATCAGCCCCAGCATTTT
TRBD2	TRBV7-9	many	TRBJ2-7	CASSFGGGGSSYEQYF	TGTGCCAGCAGCTTCGGAGGAGGCGGGAGCTCCTACGAGCAGTACTTC
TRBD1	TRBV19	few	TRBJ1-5	CASSAGQGGQPQHF	TGTGCCAGTAGTGCAGGACAGGGGGGACAGCCCCAGCATTTT
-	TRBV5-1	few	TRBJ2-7	CASSVAGFSYEQYF	TGCGCCAGCAGCGTAGCAGGATTTTCCTACGAGCAGTACTTC
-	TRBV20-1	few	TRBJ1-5	CSARSGRVNQPQHF	TGCAGTGCTAGATCAGGCAGGGTAAATCAGCCCCAGCATTTT
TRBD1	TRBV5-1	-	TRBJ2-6	CASRRDRGLPTGANVLTF	TGCGCCAGCAGGCGGGACAGGGGGCTCCCTACGGGGGCCAACGTCCTGACTTTC
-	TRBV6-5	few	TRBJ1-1	CASIKRLRALNTEAFF	TGTGCCAGCATTAAACGGCTGCGGGCCTTGAACACTGAAGCTTTCTTT
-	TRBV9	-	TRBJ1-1	CASSVTLEFREAFF	TGTGCCAGCAGCGTAACCCTGGAGTTTAGGGAGGCTTTCTTT
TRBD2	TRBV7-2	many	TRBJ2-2	CASSSGLAGGGTGELFF	TGTGCCAGCAGCTCAGGACTAGCGGGAGGAGGCACCGGGGAGCTGTTTTTT
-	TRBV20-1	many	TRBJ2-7	CSLFQFETNYEQYF	TGCAGTCTGTTCCAGTTCGAGACAAACTACGAGCAGTACTTC
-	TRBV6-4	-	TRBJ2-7	CASSSSRGREQYF	TGTGCCAGCAGTTCGAGCAGGGGTCGAGAGCAGTACTTC
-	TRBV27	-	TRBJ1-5	CASSPHARAGGNQPQHF	TGTGCCAGCAGCCCCCATGCGAGGGCAGGGGGCAATCAGCCCCAGCATTTT
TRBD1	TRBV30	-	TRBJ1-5	CAWSEGQGYQPQHF	TGTGCCTGGAGTGAGGGACAGGGTTATCAGCCCCAGCATTTT